These 18 T cell receptor beta chains originate from one sample sequenced in a study of Siglec-9 on CD8 T cells in melanoma. TCRdb's copy holds only in-frame clones and misses some; the assay was immunoSEQ multiplex PCR. The sample shows about 33,000 clones, 84% of them seen only once. The sequenced sample was Siglec-9- CD8+ T cells sorted from blood. Receptors were obtained from a human donor in good health.

V gene TRBV6-6 combines with J gene TRBJ1-2, with D unresolved. The CDR3 has 11 residues. Germline V gene sequence: CDR1 MNHNY, CDR2 SVGAGI (reference sequence). Deletions cut 7 bases from V and 2 bases from J, with 5 bases between. DNA of the CDR3: TGTGCCAGCACGGAGAACTATGGCTACACCTTC. Amino acid sequence: CASTENYGYTF.

This chain connects TRBV10-1 to TRBJ2-7; D gene ambiguous. The CDR3 totals 14 residues. CDR1 and CDR2 (germline): WNHNN, SYGVQD (reference sequence). V was clipped by 1 base and J by 5 bases, with 12 bases between them. CDR3 DNA sequence: TGCGCCAGCAGTGAGTACAGCCTCCCTAACGAGCAGTACTTC. Protein: CASSEYSLPNEQYF.

The rearrangement uses TRBV19 and TRBJ1-1, with D unclear. Germline CDR1 is LNHDA and CDR2 is SQIVND (reference sequence). The CDR3 sequence is 13 residues long. The V and J ends lost 6 bases and 0 bases respectively, with 8 bases between them. The CDR3 reads CASRSGVNTEAFF. The DNA of the CDR3 is TGTGCCAGTAGATCCGGGGTGAACACTGAAGCTTTCTTT.

The chain combines TRBV11-3 with TRBJ2-1; a weak D match, TRBD2 (5 bases). CDR3 size: 14 residues. The V end lost 5 bases, the J end lost 10 bases, and 18 bases lay between the germline ends. Germline loops: CDR1 SGHNT, CDR2 YENEEA. For the CDR3, the DNA is TGTGCCAGCAGCACCTCCTCCAACCGGGGAGAGCAGTTCTTC. Its translation is CASSTSSNRGEQFF.

The chain employs TRBV15 and TRBJ2-7; D is possibly TRBD1 or TRBD2 (5 bases each). The CDR3 is 15 amino acids. V lost 5 bases to trimming and J lost 5 bases, with 19 bases between them. Per the germline V gene, CDR1 is LNHNV and CDR2 is YYDKDF (reference sequence). CDR3 amino acids: CATSPNRGLAHEQYF. Here the CDR3 DNA reads TGTGCCACCAGCCCAAACCGGGGCCTTGCTCACGAGCAGTACTTC.

The chain uses TRBV5-6 and TRBJ1-4; no firm D call. CDR3 size: 11 residues. The V gene's germline CDR1 is SGHDT and CDR2 YYEEEE. The V gene lost 0 bases and the J gene lost 7 bases, with 1 base spanning the gap. CDR3: CASSLGEKLFF. CDR3 nucleotide sequence: TGTGCCAGCAGCTTGGGTGAAAAACTGTTTTTT.

The chain links TRBV30 to TRBJ2-2; D is possibly TRBD2 (6 bases). The CDR3 contains 17 residues. Germline CDR1 reads GTSNPN; CDR2 reads SVGIG (reference sequence). V shed 3 bases and J shed 0 bases, with 17 bases lying between them. The CDR3 reads CAWRDLRGVSNTGELFF. CDR3 bases: TGTGCCTGGAGGGATCTGCGGGGAGTTTCGAACACCGGGGAGCTGTTTTTT.

Only one count was recorded for this clone. The chain couples TRBV7-9 to TRBJ2-3; perhaps D is TRBD1 or TRBD2 (6 bases each). V was pared by 5 bases and J by 2 bases, with 11 bases between. This CDR3 spans 14 amino acids. Germline V gene data show CDR1 as SEHNR and CDR2 as FQNEAQ (reference sequence). Here the CDR3 DNA reads TGTGCCAGCAGCCCAAGGGGGGACACAGATACGCAGTATTTT. As protein: CASSPRGDTDTQYF.

The chain is built from TRBV19 and TRBJ2-2; TRBD2 might be the D (6 bases). The CDR3 contains 13 residues. Trimming took off 5 bases at V and 4 bases at J, with 8 bases between the two ends. The germline gives CDR1 LNHDA, CDR2 SQIVND (reference sequence). The CDR3 region has the DNA TGTGCCAGTAGTGCTAGCGCCACCGGGGAGCTGTTTTTT. It yields the protein CASSASATGELFF.

This clone was seen once. The gene calls are TRBV29-1 and TRBJ1-2; no clear D. The CDR3 length is 13 residues. In germline, CDR1 is SQVTM, CDR2 ANQGSEA. V was clipped by 3 bases and J by 0 bases, with 8 bases between them. The CDR3 region has the DNA TGCAGCGTTGACACGGGTACTAACTATGGCTACACCTTC. This gives the protein CSVDTGTNYGYTF.

The rearrangement joins TRBV7-6 to TRBJ2-2, with 8 bases identical to TRBD1. The germline V gene encodes CDR1 SGHVS and CDR2 FNYEAQ. J was trimmed by 2 bases and V by 6 bases; bases with no gene match: 5. CDR3 length equals 15 residues. The CDR3 loop is CASREGTGNTGELFF. CDR3 DNA: TGTGCCAGCAGGGAAGGGACAGGAAACACCGGGGAGCTGTTTTTT.

The chain has TRBV7-9 and TRBJ2-5; 11 positions match TRBD2. Germline V gene sequence: CDR1 SEHNR, CDR2 FQNEAQ (reference sequence). J gave up 5 bases and V 2 bases, and 4 bases lay outside the gene matches. The CDR3 runs to 15 residues. The CDR3 loop is CASSLSGTSGETQYF. DNA of the CDR3: TGTGCCAGCAGCTTAAGCGGGACTAGCGGCGAGACCCAGTACTTC. The variable domain in full, with the rest retrieved from reference TRBV7-9 and TRBJ2-5, is DTGVSQNPRHKITKRGQNVTFRCDPISEHNRLYWYRQTLGQGPEFLTYFQNEAQLEKSRLLSDRFSAERPKGSFSTLEIQRTEQGDSAMYLCASSLSGTSGETQYFGPGTRLLVL.

This chain links TRBV27 with TRBJ2-5, with a tentative D call TRBD2 (5 bases). V shed 5 bases and J shed 11 bases, with 21 bases lying between them. The CDR3 totals 14 residues. Per the germline V gene, CDR1 is MNHEY and CDR2 is SMNVEV (reference sequence). The DNA of the CDR3 is TGTGCCAGCAGTCCAAGCTCGGACTTTCTCGCGCAGTACTTC. Its protein is CASSPSSDFLAQYF.

In its sample, this clone was seen once. The chain couples TRBV6-1 to TRBJ1-1, with 9 bases fitting TRBD1. V lost 10 bases, J lost 0 bases, and 6 bases stayed unmatched. CDR1 MNHNS and CDR2 SASEGT come from the germline V gene. This CDR3 has 14 amino acids. CDR3 DNA: TGTGCCACCAATGACAGGGGGTTGAACACTGAAGCTTTCTTT. It specifies CATNDRGLNTEAFF.

The chain joins TRBV7-9 to TRBJ2-5; 8 nucleotides line up with TRBD1. Germline V gene lookup returns CDR1 SEHNR and CDR2 FQNEAQ (reference sequence). This CDR3 contains 14 residues. The trim removed 6 bases at V and 1 base at J, leaving 4 bases unmatched. The CDR3 sequence is CASRPGGGQETQYF. In DNA, the CDR3 is TGTGCCAGCAGGCCAGGGGGCGGCCAAGAGACCCAGTACTTC.

The chain joins TRBV5-1 to TRBJ1-1; D possibly corresponds to TRBD1 (5 bases). Germline CDR1 reads SGHRS; CDR2 reads YFSETQ. V lost 0 bases and J 0 bases, leaving 9 bases between the germline ends. The CDR3 spans 15 residues. CDR3 residues: CASSLARDMNTEAFF. The CDR3 nucleotides read TGCGCCAGCAGCTTGGCCAGGGATATGAACACTGAAGCTTTCTTT.

This chain uses TRBV27 with TRBJ1-2; 7 bases agree with TRBD1. Germline-derived CDR1 and CDR2 are MNHEY and SMNVEV (reference sequence). This CDR3 is built from 15 residues. The ends lost 7 bases at V and 6 bases at J; junction bases unmatched: 14. The CDR3: CASMALGYTGDGYTF. The CDR3 DNA is TGTGCCAGCATGGCTCTGGGTTATACAGGGGATGGCTACACCTTC.

This chain links TRBV5-1 with TRBJ2-7, with a weak D call TRBD1 (6 bases). Trimming pared 4 bases from V and 1 base from J, leaving 15 bases between. The germline V gene has CDR1 SGHRS and CDR2 YFSETQ. The CDR3 runs to 15 residues. DNA of the CDR3: TGCGCCAGCAGCCGGGACACGGAGTTTTCCTACGAGCAGTACTTC. Translation: CASSRDTEFSYEQYF.